This entry lists 10 T cell receptor beta chains sequenced from one sample in a study of blood T cells in healthy people across ages. Through a sample-barcoded 5' primer and a J-beta primer mix, a second PCR was run for roughly 7 to 11 cycles. Each CDR3 protein gets one entry after TCRdb re-called the 5' RACE reads with MiXCR. The data contain some 900,000 distinct CDR3 sequences, 40% to 60% of them singletons. Sample: blood. These receptors all come from a man younger than 45 in good health.

The chain joins TRBV4-1 to TRBJ2-1; either TRBD1 or TRBD2 may fit D (5 bases each). The CDR3 extends over 21 amino acids. Germline assignment: CDR1 MGHRA and CDR2 YSYEKL. The ends were cut back, 0 bases at V and 9 bases at J, with 33 bases in the middle. The CDR3 reads CASSQDHTTGPGFGIRVEQFF. CDR3 bases: TGCGCCAGCAGCCAAGATCATACCACGGGACCGGGATTTGGGATACGCGTTGAGCAGTTCTTC.

This clonotype appeared once. The gene calls are TRBV5-1 and TRBJ1-2, with 8 bases matching TRBD1. The germline V gene encodes CDR1 SGHRS and CDR2 YFSETQ. CDR3 length: 15 amino acids. With 3 bases clipped from V and 2 bases from J, the junction kept 6 bases outside the gene matches. The CDR3 nucleotides are TGCGCCAGCAGCTCAGACAGGGGTCAGAACTATGGCTACACCTTC. Amino acid sequence: CASSSDRGQNYGYTF.

This clonotype was counted only a few times. The chain has TRBV7-9 and TRBJ1-2; the D gene is possibly TRBD1 (6 bases). Germline lookup yields CDR1 SEHNR and CDR2 FQNEAQ (reference sequence). The CDR3 totals 13 residues. V lost 1 base to trimming and J lost 7 bases, with 10 bases between them. For the CDR3, the DNA is TGTGCCAGCAGCTTAGGGGACATTCGTGGCTACACCTTC. Translation gives CASSLGDIRGYTF.

This chain uses TRBV7-2 with TRBJ2-3; the match to TRBD2 covers 8 bases. V lost 4 bases and J lost 6; bases outside the gene matches: 12. Germline V gene sequence: CDR1 SGHTA, CDR2 FQGNSA. The CDR3 contains 16 residues. This CDR3 is CASSSPSRGGLDTQYF. For the CDR3, the DNA is TGTGCCAGCAGCTCCCCGTCTCGGGGGGGGTTGGATACGCAGTATTTT.

The chain combines TRBV24-1 with TRBJ2-3; D is possibly TRBD2 (5 bases). Trimming removed 2 bases at V and 4 bases at J, with 15 bases between. The CDR3 is made up of 16 amino acids. Germline V gives CDR1 KGHDR, CDR2 SFDVKD. The CDR3 loop is CATSDSWTERADTQYF. The CDR3 DNA reads as TGTGCCACCAGTGATTCCTGGACGGAGAGGGCAGATACGCAGTATTTT.

V and J are TRBV11-2 and TRBJ1-4; tentative D call: TRBD1 (5 bases). This CDR3 has 15 residues. Germline V CDR1 and CDR2: SGHAT, FQNNGV. The V and J ends lost 5 bases and 11 bases respectively, with 21 bases between them. The CDR3 sequence is CASSAHRDYIEKLFF. Here the CDR3 DNA reads TGTGCCAGCAGCGCGCACCGGGACTATATTGAGAAACTGTTTTTT.

This clonotype was seen a handful of times. This chain links TRBV11-2 with TRBJ2-5, with D perhaps given as TRBD1 or TRBD2 (5 bases each). The V and J ends lost 5 bases and 7 bases respectively, with 17 bases between them. This CDR3 spans 14 amino acids. Germline CDR1 SGHAT, CDR2 FQNNGV. The CDR3 region has the DNA TGTGCCAGCAGCCCTCGTTCGGGTGGGGGGACCCAGTACTTC. It is translated as CASSPRSGGGTQYF.

The chain is built from TRBV7-2 and TRBJ1-6; D is unclear. The germline V gene has CDR1 SGHTA and CDR2 FQGNSA. The CDR3 has 19 residues. V was shortened by 7 bases and J by 0 bases, with 22 bases between the two germline ends. The CDR3 DNA reads as TGTGCCAGCATCCAATCTTCCGACTTCCTAGACTCCTATAATTCACCCCTCCACTTT. Amino acids: CASIQSSDFLDSYNSPLHF. Full variable domain (outside the CDR3, taken from reference TRBV7-2 and TRBJ1-6): GAGVSQSPSNKVTEKGKDVELRCDPISGHTALYWYRQSLGQGLEFLIYFQGNSAPDKSGLPSDRFSAERTGGSVSTLTIQRTQQEDSAVYLCASIQSSDFLDSYNSPLHFGNGTRLTVT.

This clonotype was counted only a few times. The chain recombines TRBV21-1 with TRBJ1-1; the D call of TRBD1 is as the table states it, not checked on the DNA. TRBV21-1 represents a pseudogene. This CDR3 comprises 13 residues. The CDR3 nucleotides are TGTGCCAGCCCACCGTCAGGGGACACTGAAGCTTTCTTT. It specifies CASPPSGDTEAFF.

The V call is TRBV5-1, the J call TRBJ1-2; D is undetermined. CDR3 size: 14 residues. The ends were cut back, 4 bases at V and 0 bases at J, with 10 bases in the middle. Germline V lookup: CDR1 SGHRS, CDR2 YFSETQ. As DNA, the CDR3 is TGCGCCAGCAGCAAGGACGTCTCTAACTATGGCTACACCTTC. This gives the protein CASSKDVSNYGYTF.